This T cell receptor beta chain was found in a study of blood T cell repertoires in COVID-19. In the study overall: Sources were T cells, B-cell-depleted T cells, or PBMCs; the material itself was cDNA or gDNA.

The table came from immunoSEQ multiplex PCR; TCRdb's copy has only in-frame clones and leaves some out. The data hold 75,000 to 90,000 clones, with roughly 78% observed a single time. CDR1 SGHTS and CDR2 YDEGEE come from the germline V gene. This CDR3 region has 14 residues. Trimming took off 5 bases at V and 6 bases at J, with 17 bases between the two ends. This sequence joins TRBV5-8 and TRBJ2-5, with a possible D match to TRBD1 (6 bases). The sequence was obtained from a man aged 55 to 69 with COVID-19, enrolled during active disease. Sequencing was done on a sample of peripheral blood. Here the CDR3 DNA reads TGTGCCAGCAGTTTCAGGGGTAGCGAAAAGACCCAGTACTTC. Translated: CASSFRGSEKTQYF.